This is a list of T cell receptor beta chains from one sample in a study of graft-versus-host responses after intestinal transplantation. Here immunoSEQ multiplex PCR was the method, and the copy in TCRdb shows in-frame clones only, minus some. The sample includes tens of thousands of clones, about 91% seen only once; the top ten take more than 0.4%. Their recognized antigens are unknown. The specimen comprised unstimulated CD8+ T cells sorted from spleen or lymph node cells, sampled before intestinal transplant. The receptors stem from a human donor who received an intestinal transplant. The CDR3 runs from the conserved cysteine through the conserved F or W. The order of the fields is V gene, clone size, J gene, D gene, CDR3 protein, CDR3 DNA. D genes are given only for firm matches. Some rows mark clone size as missing; the rest say once, few, many or name a class of expanded clone.

v_gene: TRBV5-1
abundance: .
j_gene: TRBJ2-2
d_gene: .
CDR3aa: CASSLRDTGELFF
CDR3nt: TGCGCCAGCAGCCTCCGGGACACCGGGGAGCTGTTTTTT

v_gene: TRBV2
abundance: .
j_gene: TRBJ1-1
d_gene: TRBD1
CDR3aa: CASREQGNAFF
CDR3nt: TGTGCCAGCAGGGAACAGGGGAACGCTTTCTTT

v_gene: TRBV5-4
abundance: once
j_gene: TRBJ2-1
d_gene: .
CDR3aa: CASSLGAGPEFF
CDR3nt: TGTGCCAGCAGCTTGGGAGCGGGCCCGGAGTTCTTC

v_gene: TRBV25-1
abundance: .
j_gene: TRBJ2-1
d_gene: .
CDR3aa: CASSEFKRENEQFF
CDR3nt: TGTGCCAGCAGTGAATTTAAAAGGGAGAATGAGCAGTTCTTC

v_gene: TRBV2
abundance: .
j_gene: TRBJ2-7
d_gene: TRBD1
CDR3aa: CASSEDRTGMSYEQYF
CDR3nt: TGTGCCAGCAGTGAAGACCGGACAGGGATGAGCTACGAGCAGTACTTC

v_gene: TRBV2
abundance: .
j_gene: TRBJ1-2
d_gene: .
CDR3aa: CASKTNLGSNYGYTF
CDR3nt: TGTGCCAGCAAGACCAACCTCGGGTCGAACTATGGCTACACCTTC

v_gene: TRBV27
abundance: .
j_gene: TRBJ2-7
d_gene: .
CDR3aa: CASSLRGYEQYF
CDR3nt: TGTGCCAGCAGTTTAAGAGGCTACGAGCAGTACTTC

v_gene: TRBV5-4
abundance: .
j_gene: TRBJ1-5
d_gene: TRBD1
CDR3aa: CASSRDSSQPQHF
CDR3nt: TGTGCCAGCAGCCGGGACAGCTCACAGCCCCAGCATTTT

v_gene: TRBV7-6
abundance: .
j_gene: TRBJ2-1
d_gene: TRBD1
CDR3aa: CASSFLAGGNEQFF
CDR3nt: TGTGCCAGCAGCTTTCTTGCAGGGGGCAATGAGCAGTTCTTC

v_gene: TRBV4-3
abundance: .
j_gene: TRBJ2-5
d_gene: TRBD2
CDR3aa: CASSQAGGGQETQYF
CDR3nt: TGCGCCAGCAGCCAAGCGGGGGGGGGTCAAGAGACCCAGTACTTC

v_gene: TRBV7-9
abundance: .
j_gene: TRBJ2-3
d_gene: TRBD1
CDR3aa: CASSLFETGGSTDTQYF
CDR3nt: TGTGCCAGCAGCTTGTTTGAGACAGGGGGCTCGACAGATACGCAGTATTTT

v_gene: TRBV7-6
abundance: .
j_gene: TRBJ2-7
d_gene: .
CDR3aa: CASSLSVGAGAYEQYF
CDR3nt: TGTGCCAGCAGCTTAAGTGTGGGGGCCGGCGCGTACGAGCAGTACTTC

v_gene: TRBV7-9
abundance: .
j_gene: TRBJ1-1
d_gene: .
CDR3aa: CAIRGGVDTEAFF
CDR3nt: TGTGCCATTCGGGGAGGGGTGGACACTGAAGCTTTCTTT

v_gene: TRBV6-1
abundance: .
j_gene: TRBJ1-1
d_gene: .
CDR3aa: CASSDRAEAFF
CDR3nt: TGTGCCAGCAGTGACAGGGCTGAAGCTTTCTTT

v_gene: TRBV18
abundance: .
j_gene: TRBJ2-7
d_gene: .
CDR3aa: CASSPTIAYEQYF
CDR3nt: TGTGCCAGCTCACCAACGATAGCCTACGAGCAGTACTTC

v_gene: TRBV30
abundance: .
j_gene: TRBJ1-1
d_gene: .
CDR3aa: CAWSTRGETEAFF
CDR3nt: TGTGCCTGGAGTACCAGGGGAGAAACTGAAGCTTTCTTT

v_gene: TRBV30
abundance: .
j_gene: TRBJ1-1
d_gene: .
CDR3aa: CAWSMEANTEAFF
CDR3nt: TGTGCCTGGAGTATGGAGGCGAACACTGAAGCTTTCTTT

v_gene: TRBV9
abundance: .
j_gene: TRBJ2-2
d_gene: .
CDR3aa: CASSLRLNTGELFF
CDR3nt: TGTGCCAGCAGCCTCCGACTGAACACCGGGGAGCTGTTTTTT

v_gene: TRBV4-1
abundance: .
j_gene: TRBJ2-7
d_gene: .
CDR3aa: CASSPRAGASYEQYF
CDR3nt: TGCGCCAGCAGCCCCAGGGCAGGAGCCTCCTACGAGCAGTACTTC

v_gene: TRBV10-2
abundance: once
j_gene: TRBJ2-5
d_gene: TRBD2
CDR3aa: CATGGAGGLVETQYF
CDR3nt: TGCGCCACCGGGGGAGCGGGGGGGCTCGTGGAGACCCAGTACTTC

v_gene: TRBV28
abundance: .
j_gene: TRBJ2-7
d_gene: .
CDR3aa: CASSFFNRRPYEQYF
CDR3nt: TGTGCCAGCAGTTTTTTCAACAGGAGACCCTACGAGCAGTACTTC

v_gene: TRBV19
abundance: .
j_gene: TRBJ2-1
d_gene: TRBD2
CDR3aa: CASGLAGETPFYNEQFF
CDR3nt: TGTGCCAGTGGACTAGCGGGGGAGACACCGTTTTACAATGAGCAGTTCTTC

v_gene: TRBV6-1
abundance: once
j_gene: TRBJ2-5
d_gene: TRBD2
CDR3aa: CASSEALGLAEETQYF
CDR3nt: TGTGCCAGCAGTGAAGCGCTTGGACTAGCGGAAGAGACCCAGTACTTC

v_gene: TRBV28
abundance: once
j_gene: TRBJ2-7
d_gene: TRBD2
CDR3aa: CASSFGGSPEQYF
CDR3nt: TGTGCCAGCAGTTTTGGCGGGAGCCCCGAGCAGTACTTC

v_gene: TRBV5-6
abundance: .
j_gene: TRBJ2-3
d_gene: .
CDR3aa: CASSLGGSTDTQYF
CDR3nt: TGTGCCAGCAGCTTGGGGGGCAGCACAGATACGCAGTATTTT

v_gene: TRBV13
abundance: .
j_gene: TRBJ1-4
d_gene: .
CDR3aa: CASSPQTNEKLFF
CDR3nt: TGTGCCAGCAGCCCCCAAACTAATGAAAAACTGTTTTTT

v_gene: TRBV19
abundance: .
j_gene: TRBJ1-2
d_gene: TRBD1
CDR3aa: CASSAQRGQGVYGYTF
CDR3nt: TGTGCCAGTAGTGCCCAACGGGGACAGGGGGTTTATGGCTACACCTTC

v_gene: TRBV14
abundance: .
j_gene: TRBJ2-7
d_gene: TRBD1
CDR3aa: CASSQDDRTGPYEQYF
CDR3nt: TGTGCCAGCAGCCAAGATGACAGGACAGGGCCCTACGAGCAGTACTTC

v_gene: TRBV19
abundance: .
j_gene: TRBJ2-5
d_gene: .
CDR3aa: CASSMGGTQYF
CDR3nt: TGTGCCAGTAGTATGGGGGGGACCCAGTACTTC

v_gene: TRBV25-1
abundance: .
j_gene: TRBJ2-1
d_gene: .
CDR3aa: CASSEGAGNEQFF
CDR3nt: TGTGCCAGCAGTGAGGGGGCAGGAAATGAGCAGTTCTTC

v_gene: TRBV5-1
abundance: .
j_gene: TRBJ2-3
d_gene: TRBD2
CDR3aa: CASSGRGGNLYTQYF
CDR3nt: TGCGCCAGCAGCGGCCGGGGGGGTAACCTTTATACGCAGTATTTT

v_gene: TRBV5-6
abundance: .
j_gene: TRBJ2-7
d_gene: .
CDR3aa: CASSLGVLTYEQYF
CDR3nt: TGTGCCAGCAGCTTAGGGGTTCTCACCTACGAGCAGTACTTC

v_gene: TRBV2
abundance: few
j_gene: TRBJ2-7
d_gene: .
CDR3aa: CASTAESDATYEQYF
CDR3nt: TGTGCCAGCACCGCGGAAAGCGACGCTACCTACGAGCAGTACTTC